Only a few counts were recorded for the clone carrying this T cell receptor beta chain. The CDR3 consists of 10 residues. These data are taken from a study of blood T cell repertoires in COVID-19. In the source study's methods: It was from reference gene primer amplification that nucleated cell counts were estimated. The assay was immunoSEQ multiplex PCR, and TCRdb's table has in-frame clones only and misses some. The DNA gave D and trimming, while V, J and clone size come from that table. The sample lists roughly 570,000 clones, about 88% occurring once. Sequencing was done on a sample of peripheral blood. The J gene is TRBJ2-7, the V gene TRBV21-1; TRBD1 was called by the table and not checked on the DNA. TRBV21-1 is termed a pseudogene. The TCR originated in a woman aged 45-60 years with COVID-19, enrolled during active disease. CDR3 sequence: CASSTGVKYF. CDR3 nucleotide sequence: TGTGCCAGCTCGACAGGGGTAAAGTACTTC.